A selection of T cell receptor beta chains follows, all from one sample in a study of blood T cell repertoires in COVID-19. TCRdb's table, derived via immunoSEQ multiplex PCR, lists solely in-frame clones and lacks some. Of 150,000 or so clones listed, 80% to 90% are singletons. Sample: peripheral blood. The receptors stem from a man of 80 years or more with acute or convalescent COVID-19. The CDR3 runs from the conserved cysteine through the conserved F or W. A D gene is named only where the DNA matches it firmly. Some rows have no size entry. The others give once, few or many, or a class for an expanded clone.

clone_size	v_call	d_call	j_call	cdr3_aa	cdr3_nt
-	TRBV29-1	-	TRBJ1-1	CSVSRGSEAFF	TGCAGCGTCTCCAGGGGATCTGAAGCTTTCTTT
once	TRBV19	TRBD1	TRBJ2-7	CASSIDGTAIYEQYF	TGTGCCAGTAGTATAGATGGGACAGCGATCTACGAGCAGTACTTC
few	TRBV7-9	TRBD1	TRBJ2-7	CASSLTVGTGITEQYF	TGTGCCAGCAGCTTAACGGTTGGGACAGGGATAACCGAGCAGTACTTC
-	TRBV5-1	TRBD2	TRBJ2-4	CASSLFGTGGRENIQYF	TGCGCCAGCAGCTTGTTTGGGACGGGGGGGCGGGAAAACATTCAGTACTTC
once	TRBV5-6	-	TRBJ1-1	CASSLASAGAEAFF	TGTGCCAGCAGCTTGGCCAGTGCCGGGGCTGAAGCTTTCTTT
-	TRBV5-4	TRBD1	TRBJ1-2	CASSPRDSANYGYTF	TGTGCCAGCAGCCCGAGGGACAGTGCTAACTATGGCTACACCTTC
-	TRBV27	-	TRBJ1-5	CASRLVGAGIGNQPQHF	TGTGCCAGCAGGCTAGTAGGGGCAGGAATTGGTAATCAGCCCCAGCATTTT
-	TRBV5-4	-	TRBJ2-3	CASSLRTGVLDTQYF	TGTGCCAGCAGCTTGAGAACGGGAGTTTTAGATACGCAGTATTTT
-	TRBV2	TRBD1	TRBJ1-5	CASSEGDRGNQPQHF	TGTGCCAGCAGTGAGGGGGACAGAGGCAATCAGCCCCAGCATTTT
-	TRBV28	-	TRBJ2-3	CASSRLDTGGTQYF	TGTGCCAGCAGCCGCCTAGACACCGGAGGTACGCAGTATTTT
once	TRBV10-3	-	TRBJ2-3	CAISSGILDTQYF	TGTGCCATCAGTTCGGGGATTTTGGATACGCAGTATTTT
-	TRBV7-6	TRBD1	TRBJ2-3	CASSTPLTGETPDTQYF	TGTGCCAGCAGTACCCCGCTGACAGGGGAAACGCCAGATACGCAGTATTTT
-	TRBV9	-	TRBJ2-1	CASSLKGELYNEQFF	TGTGCCAGCAGCTTGAAGGGGGAGTTATACAATGAGCAGTTCTTC
-	TRBV6-5	-	TRBJ2-7	CASSRGGQYNEQYF	TGTGCCAGCAGCCGGGGGGGACAGTACAACGAGCAGTACTTC
-	TRBV4-2	TRBD1	TRBJ2-3	CASSPGRDSDTQYF	TGTGCCAGCAGCCCCGGCCGGGACAGTGATACGCAGTATTTT
-	TRBV6-5	TRBD2	TRBJ2-5	CASKISGLQETQYF	TGTGCCAGCAAGATTAGCGGGCTCCAAGAGACCCAGTACTTC
-	TRBV6-5	TRBD1	TRBJ1-5	CASSVDRGSQPQHF	TGTGCCAGCAGCGTTGACAGGGGTAGCCAGCCCCAGCATTTT
-	TRBV23-1	TRBD1	TRBJ2-3	CASTDRTTDTQYF	TGCGCCAGCACGGACAGGACCACAGATACGCAGTATTTT
once	TRBV2	-	TRBJ1-4	CASNRYSGNEKLFF	TGTGCCAGCAATAGATATTCTGGTAATGAAAAACTGTTTTTT
-	TRBV5-1	TRBD2	TRBJ2-2	CASSPRTSGTTGELFF	TGCGCCAGCAGCCCTCGGACTAGCGGGACCACCGGGGAGCTGTTTTTT
-	TRBV7-8	-	TRBJ2-1	CASSLVGAKEQFF	TGTGCCAGCAGCTTAGTAGGGGCTAAAGAGCAGTTCTTC
-	TRBV30	TRBD2	TRBJ2-2	CAWSVGRLASNTGELFF	TGTGCCTGGAGTGTAGGCCGACTAGCGTCGAACACCGGGGAGCTGTTTTTT
once	TRBV29-1	-	TRBJ2-1	CSVERGTTYNEQFF	TGCAGCGTTGAGCGGGGGACAACCTACAATGAGCAGTTCTTC
-	TRBV7-8	TRBD1	TRBJ2-4	CASSLTPGTGGKNIQYF	TGTGCCAGCAGCTTAACCCCCGGGACAGGGGGCAAAAACATTCAGTACTTC
-	TRBV30	TRBD2	TRBJ2-5	CAWDAGGETQYF	TGTGCCTGGGATGCGGGGGGAGAGACCCAGTACTTC